The clone carrying this T cell receptor (beta chain) was recorded a few times. Germline V gene sequence: CDR1 SGHTA, CDR2 FQGNSA. This CDR3 contains 17 residues. With V trimmed by 5 bases and J by 4 bases, 11 bases remained unmatched. The source of the sample is a study of blood T cell repertoires in COVID-19. Study-wide background: The United States, Italy and Spain provided the acute and convalescent COVID-19 samples. The cDNA or gDNA used as material had been derived from T cells, B-cell-depleted T cells, or PBMCs.

Under the authors' procedure: Quantification of nucleated cells was approximated via reference gene primer amplification. Sequencing used immunoSEQ multiplex PCR; TCRdb keeps in-frame clones, though not all of them. That table supplies the V and J calls and clone size; D and trimming were determined from the DNA. The table has about 81,000 clones, about 80% seen once; the top ten hold around 13%. The TCR comes from a human donor in a cohort sampled during active COVID-19. The source material was peripheral blood. J is TRBJ1-5 and V is TRBV7-2, with TRBD1 identical over 10 bases. In nucleotides, the CDR3 is TGTGCCAGCAGCCTAATAACGGGACAGGGGATTAATCAGCCCCAGCATTTT. As protein: CASSLITGQGINQPQHF.